A selection of T cell receptor beta chains follows, all from one sample in a study of siplizumab effects on memory and regulatory T cells. TCRdb's copy holds only in-frame clones and misses some; the assay was immunoSEQ multiplex PCR. The data show 55,000 to 65,000 clones, with around 97% seen just once and 0.9% to 1.2% held by the top ten. What was sequenced was naive CD8+ T cells sorted from blood. The receptor set was obtained from a human donor in good health. Each CDR3 is given with its conserved first and last residue. A D gene is named only where the DNA matches it firmly. Part of the rows lack a size; the others show once, few, many or a class for expanded clones.

clone_size,d_call,v_call,j_call,cdr3_aa,cdr3_nt
.,.,TRBV27,TRBJ1-5,CASSFGGNQPQHF,TGTGCCAGCAGTTTCGGGGGGAATCAGCCCCAGCATTTT
.,.,TRBV7-9,TRBJ2-3,CASSSQLSRTDTQYF,TGTGCCAGCAGCTCCCAATTGTCCCGCACAGATACGCAGTATTTT
.,.,TRBV27,TRBJ2-1,CASSPGNEQFF,TGTGCCAGCAGCCCCGGGAATGAGCAGTTCTTC
.,TRBD1,TRBV27,TRBJ2-7,CASSSTGGIMYEQYF,TGTGCCAGCAGTTCGACAGGGGGCATTATGTACGAGCAGTACTTC
.,.,TRBV13,TRBJ1-1,CASQRQLLNTEAFF,TGTGCCAGTCAACGTCAGCTGCTGAACACTGAAGCTTTCTTT
.,.,TRBV2,TRBJ1-1,CARRTVTEAFF,TGTGCCAGAAGGACAGTTACTGAAGCTTTCTTT
.,TRBD2,TRBV27,TRBJ2-7,CASSPLTGGAWEQYF,TGTGCCAGCAGTCCCTTGACGGGGGGAGCATGGGAGCAGTACTTC
.,TRBD2,TRBV28,TRBJ2-3,CASSQSGGGTDTQYF,TGTGCCAGCAGCCAGTCGGGAGGAGGCACAGATACGCAGTATTTT
once,.,TRBV10-3,TRBJ2-1,CAIALESYNEQFF,TGTGCCATCGCGCTTGAGAGCTACAATGAGCAGTTCTTC
.,TRBD1,TRBV9,TRBJ1-1,CASSNRAGGTEAFF,TGTGCCAGCAGCAATCGGGCAGGGGGGACTGAAGCTTTCTTT
once,.,TRBV2,TRBJ2-3,CASRVAGRITDTQYF,TGTGCCAGCAGAGTGGCGGGGCGAATCACAGATACGCAGTATTTT
.,TRBD1,TRBV15,TRBJ1-4,CATSAGGAGLFF,TGTGCCACCAGCGCAGGGGGCGCGGGACTGTTTTTT
.,.,TRBV7-9,TRBJ1-2,CASTRGDYGYTF,TGTGCCAGCACCCGGGGCGACTATGGCTACACCTTC
.,.,TRBV4-1,TRBJ2-1,CASSQDKVKYNEQFF,TGCGCCAGCAGCCAAGATAAGGTGAAGTACAATGAGCAGTTCTTC
.,TRBD1,TRBV4-3,TRBJ2-2,CASSQARQGGSGELFF,TGCGCCAGCAGCCAAGCGCGACAGGGGGGAAGCGGGGAGCTGTTTTTT
.,TRBD1,TRBV29-1,TRBJ1-5,CSVGTGVGQPQHF,TGCAGCGTAGGGACAGGAGTAGGTCAGCCCCAGCATTTT
.,.,TRBV4-2,TRBJ1-5,CASSQFLGQPQHF,TGTGCCAGCAGCCAATTTTTGGGACAGCCCCAGCATTTT
.,.,TRBV9,TRBJ2-3,CASSVAGSTDTQYF,TGTGCCAGCAGCGTAGCGGGTAGCACAGATACGCAGTATTTT
.,TRBD2,TRBV11-2,TRBJ2-1,CASSYLAGRTGYNEQFF,TGTGCCAGCAGTTACCTAGCGGGAAGAACGGGATACAATGAGCAGTTCTTC
.,TRBD2,TRBV5-8,TRBJ2-1,CASSLGQREGDEQFF,TGTGCCAGCAGCTTGGGACAGCGGGAGGGTGATGAGCAGTTCTTC
.,.,TRBV7-9,TRBJ1-3,CASSLAGAGNTIYF,TGTGCCAGCAGCTTAGCTGGGGCTGGAAACACCATATATTTT
.,.,TRBV4-1,TRBJ1-2,CASSQVLSGANYGYTF,TGCGCCAGCAGCCAAGTTTTGTCAGGGGCGAACTATGGCTACACCTTC
.,.,TRBV5-1,TRBJ1-1,CASSRGGDTEAFF,TGCGCCAGCAGCCGAGGGGGAGACACTGAAGCTTTCTTT
.,.,TRBV29-1,TRBJ2-7,CSAGLNHEQYF,TGCAGCGCCGGACTAAACCACGAGCAGTACTTC
.,.,TRBV6-1,TRBJ2-5,CASSDGHNQETQYF,TGTGCCAGCAGTGACGGACACAACCAAGAGACCCAGTACTTC
.,.,TRBV19,TRBJ2-1,CASSIFPGPNYNEQFF,TGTGCCAGTAGTATATTTCCGGGTCCGAACTACAATGAGCAGTTCTTC
.,.,TRBV19,TRBJ1-1,CASSTQTGFNTEAFF,TGTGCCAGTAGTACCCAAACAGGGTTTAACACTGAAGCTTTCTTT
.,TRBD1,TRBV7-9,TRBJ2-7,CASLDQGAFHEQYF,TGTGCCAGCTTAGATCAGGGGGCTTTCCACGAGCAGTACTTC
.,.,TRBV5-4,TRBJ1-2,CASGGWGAEGYTF,TGTGCCAGCGGCGGTTGGGGGGCGGAGGGCTACACCTTC
.,.,TRBV9,TRBJ2-3,CASSVGADTQYF,TGTGCCAGCAGCGTAGGAGCGGATACGCAGTATTTT
.,TRBD1,TRBV7-2,TRBJ1-2,CASSLEAPGQGNYGYTF,TGTGCCAGCAGCTTAGAAGCCCCGGGACAGGGGAACTATGGCTACACCTTC
.,.,TRBV6-1,TRBJ1-2,CASSDFGAGHGYTF,TGTGCCAGCAGTGATTTCGGCGCCGGTCATGGCTACACCTTC
.,.,TRBV5-6,TRBJ2-3,CASSLEGAPTDTQYF,TGTGCCAGCAGCTTGGAAGGGGCCCCCACAGATACGCAGTATTTT
.,.,TRBV9,TRBJ2-3,CASSVDWSGVSTDTQYF,TGTGCCAGCAGCGTAGACTGGTCGGGAGTAAGCACAGATACGCAGTATTTT
.,TRBD2,TRBV19,TRBJ2-7,CASSMGLAGAYEQYF,TGTGCCAGTAGTATGGGCCTAGCGGGAGCCTACGAGCAGTACTTC
.,.,TRBV10-2,TRBJ2-7,CASSAGIGLIYEQYF,TGCGCCAGCAGCGCCGGTATAGGCTTAATTTACGAGCAGTACTTC
.,.,TRBV30,TRBJ2-3,CACKGGPDTQYF,TGTGCCTGCAAGGGGGGGCCGGATACGCAGTATTTT
.,TRBD2,TRBV27,TRBJ2-1,CASSPREAVEQFF,TGTGCCAGCAGTCCGCGGGAGGCCGTTGAGCAGTTCTTC
.,.,TRBV12-5,TRBJ1-2,CASGLVIGSGYTF,TGTGCTAGTGGTTTGGTCATCGGTAGCGGCTACACCTTC
.,.,TRBV25-1,TRBJ1-5,CASSEGDQPQHF,TGTGCCAGCAGTGAAGGGGATCAGCCCCAGCATTTT
.,.,TRBV5-1,TRBJ2-1,CASRGEEGNEVNEQFF,TGCGCCAGCAGGGGGGAAGAGGGGAATGAGGTAAATGAGCAGTTCTTC
.,TRBD2,TRBV19,TRBJ2-1,CASSASGNYNEQFF,TGTGCCAGTAGTGCTAGCGGAAATTACAATGAGCAGTTCTTC